The next 8 T cell receptor beta chains were all read from a single sample in a study of cytomegalovirus exposure and HLA in healthy donors. Here immunoSEQ multiplex PCR was the method, and the copy in TCRdb shows in-frame clones only, minus some. The sample has 150,000 to 200,000 clones, just under 85% seen once; the top ten hold over 2%. The sample was PBMCs. The origin of the receptors is a man aged 25-45 years in good health and CMV-seropositive.

This chain links TRBV18 with TRBJ2-7; TRBD1 matches 8 bases. CDR3 length equals 16 residues. Germline trimming cut 4 bases from V and 5 bases from J; bases unmatched to any gene: 13. Germline CDR1 reads KGHSH; CDR2 reads LQKENI. The CDR3 DNA reads TGTGCCAGCTCACAAGGATGGGCAGGGGGCTTAAACGAGCAGTACTTC. Residues: CASSQGWAGGLNEQYF.

This chain joins TRBV4-3 and TRBJ2-6, with D maybe TRBD1 (6 bases). Germline V CDR1 and CDR2: LGHNA, YSLEER. The CDR3 covers 18 residues. V lost 1 base, J lost 0 bases, and 13 bases lay in between. CDR3 amino acids: CASSQGYRVGSGANVLTF. The CDR3 DNA reads TGCGCCAGCAGCCAAGGGTACAGGGTGGGCTCTGGGGCCAACGTCCTGACTTTC.

The CDR3 DNA reads TGTGCCAGTAGTATAGGTAATTATCAGCCCCAGCATTTT. Its protein is CASSIGNYQPQHF. This chain connects TRBV19 to TRBJ1-5; D unclear. V was cut by 1 base and J by 5 bases, with 6 bases left in between. The germline V gene has CDR1 LNHDA and CDR2 SQIVND (reference sequence). CDR3 size: 13 residues.

The chain combines TRBV4-1 with TRBJ2-5; 7 nucleotides line up with TRBD2. Germline CDR1 MGHRA, CDR2 YSYEKL. The V segment lost 4 bases and the J segment 5 bases; nucleotides outside the gene matches: 13. The CDR3 covers 16 residues. In nucleotides, the CDR3 is TGCGCCAGCAGCCTCATTAGCGGGCCTCTAGGGGAGACCCAGTACTTC. This translates into CASSLISGPLGETQYF.

On this clone itself: This sample includes further DNA sequences coding for the same CDR3. V usage is TRBV5-1 and J usage is TRBJ2-2; D might be TRBD1 (6 bases). Trimming removed 4 bases from V and 1 base from J, with 8 bases in between. Germline V CDR1 and CDR2: SGHRS, YFSETQ. The CDR3 has 14 amino acids. The CDR3 DNA reads TGCGCCAGCAGCGAGACAGGGAACACCGGGGAGCTGTTTTTT. This codes for CASSETGNTGELFF. Using reference TRBV5-1 and TRBJ2-2 for the parts outside the CDR3, the full variable domain is KAGVTQTPRYLIKTRGQQVTLSCSPISGHRSVSWYQQTPGQGLQFLFEYFSETQRNKGNFPGRFSGRQFSNSRSEMNVSTLELGDSALYLCASSETGNTGELFFGEGSRLTVL.

The rearrangement joins TRBV7-3 to TRBJ2-2; 7 bases are a match to TRBD1. With 4 bases clipped from V and 2 bases from J, the junction kept 4 bases outside the gene matches. CDR1 is SGHTA, CDR2 FQGTGA, per germline. This CDR3 contains 15 residues. Here the CDR3 reads CASSSRDRNTGELFF. Here the CDR3 DNA reads TGTGCCAGCAGCTCCCGGGACAGAAACACCGGGGAGCTGTTTTTT.

The V gene is TRBV11-3, the J gene TRBJ1-1; tentatively, D is TRBD1 (5 bases). This CDR3 has 14 amino acids. Germline loops: CDR1 SGHNT, CDR2 YENEEA. V lost 2 bases and J 5 bases, leaving 12 bases between the germline ends. The CDR3 coding sequence is TGTGCCAGCAGCTTAAGAGGAGGGGTGACTGAAGCTTTCTTT. Its translation is CASSLRGGVTEAFF.

This clone was seen once. This sequence joins TRBV6-5 and TRBJ2-3; no clear D. V was pared by 0 bases and J by 7 bases, with 14 bases between. There are 15 residues in the CDR3. CDR1 and CDR2 from the germline V gene are MNHEY and SVGAGI. The CDR3 coding sequence is TGTGCCAGCAGTTACTCATACACACGATCAAATACGCAGTATTTT. Its translation: CASSYSYTRSNTQYF.